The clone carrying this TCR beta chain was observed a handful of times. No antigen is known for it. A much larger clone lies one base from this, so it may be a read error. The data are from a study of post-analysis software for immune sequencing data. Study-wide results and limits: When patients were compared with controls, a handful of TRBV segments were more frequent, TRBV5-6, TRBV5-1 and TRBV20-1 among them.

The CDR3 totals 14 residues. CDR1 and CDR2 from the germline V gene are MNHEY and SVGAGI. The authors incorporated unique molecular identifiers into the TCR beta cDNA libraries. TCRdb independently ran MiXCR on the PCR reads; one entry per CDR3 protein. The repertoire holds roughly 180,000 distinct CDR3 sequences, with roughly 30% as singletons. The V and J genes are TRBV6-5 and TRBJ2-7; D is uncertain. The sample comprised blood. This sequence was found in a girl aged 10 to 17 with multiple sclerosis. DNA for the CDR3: TGTGCCGGCAGTTCCCCTGCGAGCTCCTACGAGCAGTACTTC. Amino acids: CAGSSPASSYEQYF.